This passage covers 14 T cell receptor beta chains from one sample sequenced in a study of cytomegalovirus exposure and HLA in healthy donors. TCRdb's table, derived via immunoSEQ multiplex PCR, lists solely in-frame clones and lacks some. This sample carries 250,000 to 400,000 clones, approximately 85% of them seen once, and the ten largest clones take around 0.91%. The sequencing input was PBMCs. All receptors derive from a young man in good health and CMV-seronegative.

Notes on this clone: Other nucleotide sequences from this sample produce the same CDR3. The CDR3 sequence: CASSLAGGATQPQHF. CDR3 nucleotides: TGCGCCAGCAGCTTGGCCGGGGGGGCCACTCAGCCCCAGCATTTT. The genes are TRBV5-1 and TRBJ1-5; weak D call: TRBD1 (6 bases). The CDR3 spans 15 residues. CDR1 and CDR2 (germline): SGHRS, YFSETQ. V lost 0 bases and J 6 bases, leaving 13 bases between the germline ends. The full variable domain, with the rest looked up from reference TRBV5-1 and TRBJ1-5, is KAGVTQTPRYLIKTRGQQVTLSCSPISGHRSVSWYQQTPGQGLQFLFEYFSETQRNKGNFPGRFSGRQFSNSRSEMNVSTLELGDSALYLCASSLAGGATQPQHFGDGTRLSIL.

V gene TRBV5-1 combines with J gene TRBJ1-4; a weak D match, TRBD1 (5 bases). The CDR3 sequence is 16 residues long. V gave up 4 bases and J gave up 4 bases, with 17 bases separating them. The germline CDR1 and CDR2 sequences are SGHRS and YFSETQ. CDR3 in amino acids: CASSPGGEGYNEKLFF. The CDR3 DNA is TGCGCCAGCAGCCCGGGGGGAGAGGGCTATAATGAAAAACTGTTTTTT.

The V and J genes are TRBV11-2 and TRBJ2-1; 13 nucleotides agree with TRBD2. Trimming took 10 bases from V and 3 from J; bases not matched to a gene: 9. The germline V gene has CDR1 SGHAT and CDR2 FQNNGV. The CDR3 runs to 16 residues. CDR3: CAIVIGLAGDYNEQFF. The CDR3 DNA is TGTGCCATCGTCATCGGACTAGCGGGGGACTACAATGAGCAGTTCTTC.

This rearrangement joins TRBV18 to TRBJ2-2; D possibly corresponds to TRBD2 (6 bases). CDR3 length: 15 residues. Germline V gene lookup returns CDR1 KGHSH and CDR2 LQKENI. The ends were cut back, 2 bases at V and 7 bases at J, with 14 bases in the middle. CDR3 sequence (DNA): TGTGCCAGCTCACCAGGACTATTAGTCGTCGGGGAGCTGTTTTTT. Amino acid sequence: CASSPGLLVVGELFF.

The V gene is TRBV7-9, the J gene TRBJ1-2; D is ambiguous. V lost 1 base to trimming and J lost 8 bases, with 8 bases between them. CDR1 and CDR2 from the germline V gene are SEHNR and FQNEAQ (reference sequence). This CDR3 has 12 amino acids. In nucleotides, the CDR3 is TGTGCCAGCAGCTTAGATGGCGGAGGCTACACCTTC. This codes for CASSLDGGGYTF.

The chain couples TRBV7-2 to TRBJ2-7, with TRBD2 matching over 12 bases. Unmatched junction bases numbered 8, after V lost 7 bases and J lost 7 bases. Germline CDR1 and CDR2: SGHTA and FQGNSA. The CDR3 sequence is 14 residues long. The CDR3 nucleotides are TGTGCCAGCAACCTAGCGGGGGGGCTTAAGGAGCAGTACTTC. This sequence encodes CASNLAGGLKEQYF.

The J gene is TRBJ1-1, the V gene TRBV19; D unresolved. The germline V gene has CDR1 LNHDA and CDR2 SQIVND (reference sequence). The V and J ends lost 7 bases and 5 bases respectively, with 11 bases between them. CDR3 length: 12 residues. The CDR3 DNA is TGTGCCAGTAAAGATCTAGTTACTGAAGCTTTCTTT. Translating gives CASKDLVTEAFF.

The chain combines TRBV29-1 with TRBJ2-3; 8 bases are shared with TRBD2. This CDR3 comprises 20 residues. Germline V gene sequence: CDR1 SQVTM, CDR2 ANQGSEA. V dropped 3 bases and J dropped 0; count of bases not matched to a gene: 20. The chain's CDR3 is CSVDPSPLWTSLASTDTQYF. The CDR3 DNA sequence: TGCAGCGTTGATCCCTCCCCTCTATGGACTAGCCTTGCTAGCACAGATACGCAGTATTTT.

The chain has TRBV4-1 and TRBJ2-3, with TRBD2 identical over 8 bases. J was trimmed by 1 base and V by 4 bases; bases with no gene match: 4. The CDR3 has 15 amino acids. Germline CDR1 is MGHRA and CDR2 is YSYEKL. The CDR3 DNA is TGCGCCAGCAGCCTTATTAGCGGGGGCACAGATACGCAGTATTTT. It translates to CASSLISGGTDTQYF.

This chain links TRBV29-1 with TRBJ2-3, with 9 bases fitting TRBD1. Germline CDR1 SQVTM, CDR2 ANQGSEA. The CDR3 extends over 16 amino acids. Trimming removed 6 bases from V and 3 bases from J; junction bases left unmatched: 13. The CDR3 here is CSVTGTGNSPTDTQYF. CDR3 sequence (DNA): TGCAGCGTCACCGGGACAGGGAATTCTCCGACAGATACGCAGTATTTT.

The chain carries TRBV5-6 and TRBJ2-3; tentative D call: TRBD2 (5 bases). V gave up 2 bases and J gave up 2 bases, with 12 bases separating them. The germline V gene encodes CDR1 SGHDT and CDR2 YYEEEE. The CDR3 is 15 amino acids. The CDR3 nucleotides are TGTGCCAGCAGCTTTGGAGGATTGACCACAGATACGCAGTATTTT. Translated: CASSFGGLTTDTQYF.

The chain uses TRBV5-6 and TRBJ2-2; 11 bases fit TRBD1. V was clipped by 6 bases and J by 6 bases; unmatched bases: 7. The CDR3 totals 15 residues. Germline loops: CDR1 SGHDT, CDR2 YYEEEE. DNA of the CDR3: TGTGCCAGCACCGGACAGGGGGCCAATTCCGGGGAGCTGTTTTTT. Its translation is CASTGQGANSGELFF. Full variable domain (remainder filled in from reference TRBV5-6 and TRBJ2-2): DAGVTQSPTHLIKTRGQQVTLRCSPKSGHDTVSWYQQALGQGPQFIFQYYEEEERQRGNFPDRFSGHQFPNYSSELNVNALLLGDSALYLCASTGQGANSGELFFGEGSRLTVL.

The V gene is TRBV2, the J gene TRBJ1-1; no reliable D call. The CDR3 is made up of 11 amino acids. V lost 7 bases to trimming and J lost 7 bases, with 10 bases between them. The germline V gene encodes CDR1 SNHLY and CDR2 FYNNEI. As DNA, the CDR3 is TGTGCCAGCATCTTCTCTGTTGAAGCTTTCTTT. The encoded protein is CASIFSVEAFF.

The CDR3 DNA reads as TGTGCCAGCTCGCCGCCGGGACTAGGTGGTGCCGGGGAGCTGTTTTTT. Translation: CASSPPGLGGAGELFF. This chain connects TRBV18 to TRBJ2-2; 8 nucleotides agree with TRBD2. Germline V gene data show CDR1 as KGHSH and CDR2 as LQKENI. The CDR3 covers 16 residues. V shed 6 bases, J shed 6 bases, and the junction held 12 bases outside the gene matches. Full variable domain (remainder filled in from reference TRBV18 and TRBJ2-2): NAGVMQNPRHLVRRRGQEARLRCSPMKGHSHVYWYRQLPEEGLKFMVYLQKENIIDESGMPKERFSAEFPKEGPSILRIQQVVRGDSAAYFCASSPPGLGGAGELFFGEGSRLTVL.